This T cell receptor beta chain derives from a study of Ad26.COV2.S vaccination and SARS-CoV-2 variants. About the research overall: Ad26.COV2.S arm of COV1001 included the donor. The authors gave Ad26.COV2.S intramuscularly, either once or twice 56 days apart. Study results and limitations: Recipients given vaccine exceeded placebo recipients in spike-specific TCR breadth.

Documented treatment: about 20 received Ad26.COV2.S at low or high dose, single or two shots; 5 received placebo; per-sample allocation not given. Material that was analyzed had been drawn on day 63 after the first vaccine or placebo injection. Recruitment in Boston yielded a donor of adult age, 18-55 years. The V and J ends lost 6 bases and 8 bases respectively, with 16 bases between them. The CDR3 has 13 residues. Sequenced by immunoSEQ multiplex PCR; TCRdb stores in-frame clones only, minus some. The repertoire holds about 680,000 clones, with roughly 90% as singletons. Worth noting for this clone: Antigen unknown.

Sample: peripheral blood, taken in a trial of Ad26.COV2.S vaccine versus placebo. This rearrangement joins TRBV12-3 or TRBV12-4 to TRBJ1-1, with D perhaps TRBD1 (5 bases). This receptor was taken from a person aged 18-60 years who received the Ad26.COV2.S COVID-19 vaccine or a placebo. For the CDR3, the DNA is TGTGCCAGCAGGTTTGGGACCTACCGGGAAGCTTTCTTT. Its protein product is CASRFGTYREAFF.